These T cell receptor beta chains were read from a single sample in a study of CD4 T cells in relation to SARS-CoV-2 and coronaviruses. Only in-frame clones appear in the TCRdb table, and some are missing; sequencing was by immunoSEQ multiplex PCR. The data hold 15,000 to 17,000 clones, with approximately 80% observed a single time. These TCRs are of unknown antigen specificity. The sample comprised CD4+ T cells from PBMCs, cultured in vitro. These receptors originate from a human donor in good health. Both conserved end residues are part of each CDR3. The D gene is left open where the match is weak. Clone size is shown for a subset of rows, as once, few, many or a class of expanded clone.

size	J	V	D	CDR3	DNA
.	TRBJ1-6	TRBV9	.	CASSVSRGSSYNSPLHF	TGTGCCAGCAGCGTGTCAAGGGGGAGCTCCTATAATTCACCCCTCCACTTT
.	TRBJ2-7	TRBV3-1/TRBV3-2	.	CASSQGVWGNSYEQYF	TGTGCCAGCAGCCAGGGAGTTTGGGGTAATTCCTACGAGCAGTACTTC
.	TRBJ2-3	TRBV19	TRBD2	CASSTSGPSTDTQYF	TGTGCCAGTAGTACTAGCGGCCCAAGCACAGATACGCAGTATTTT
.	TRBJ2-1	TRBV19	TRBD1	CASSILGQGSFDEQFF	TGTGCCAGTAGTATACTAGGACAGGGGTCATTCGATGAGCAGTTCTTC
.	TRBJ2-1	TRBV15	.	CATSRAWGGLPTYNEQFF	TGTGCCACCAGCAGAGCTTGGGGGGGGCTCCCCACTTACAATGAGCAGTTCTTC
.	TRBJ2-7	TRBV5-4	TRBD1	CASSAGTGKTYEQYF	TGTGCCAGCAGCGCAGGGACAGGGAAAACTTACGAGCAGTACTTC
.	TRBJ2-2	TRBV18	TRBD1	CASSRLKRLDRANTGELFF	TGTGCCAGCTCACGTCTTAAACGCCTGGACAGGGCTAACACCGGGGAGCTGTTTTTT
.	TRBJ1-4	TRBV5-4	.	CASSFGAGEEKLFF	TGTGCCAGCAGCTTTGGCGCAGGGGAGGAAAAACTGTTTTTT
.	TRBJ1-6	TRBV19	.	CASSISRGDRDDNSPLHF	TGTGCCAGTAGTATCTCTCGTGGGGACCGGGACGATAATTCACCCCTCCACTTT
.	TRBJ2-2	TRBV30	TRBD2	CAWSKSGRGTGELFF	TGTGCCTGGAGTAAAAGCGGGAGAGGCACCGGGGAGCTGTTTTTT
.	TRBJ2-7	TRBV28	TRBD2	CASSDRLAGAFNEQYF	TGTGCCAGCAGTGACCGACTAGCGGGAGCCTTCAACGAGCAGTACTTC
few	TRBJ2-7	TRBV7-6	.	CASSPYLGEQYF	TGTGCCAGCAGCCCCTACCTGGGAGAGCAGTACTTC
.	TRBJ1-1	TRBV12-3/TRBV12-4	.	CASTLRGTEAFF	TGTGCCAGCACCTTAAGAGGCACTGAAGCTTTCTTT
.	TRBJ2-6	TRBV5-1	.	CASSLGGGGANVLTF	TGCGCCAGCAGCTTGGGGGGTGGTGGGGCCAACGTCCTGACTTTC
.	TRBJ1-3	TRBV20-1	.	CSASLGTGNTIYF	TGCAGTGCTAGTCTGGGTACTGGAAACACCATATATTTT
.	TRBJ1-3	TRBV5-6	.	CASVAQGSGNTIYF	TGTGCCAGCGTCGCCCAGGGCTCTGGAAACACCATATATTTT
.	TRBJ1-4	TRBV5-5	.	CASSLVATLNEKLFF	TGTGCCAGCAGCTTGGTGGCAACCCTTAATGAAAAACTGTTTTTT
.	TRBJ1-1	TRBV24-1	.	CATSSGQPNTEAFF	TGTGCCACCAGCTCGGGGCAGCCGAACACTGAAGCTTTCTTT
.	TRBJ2-1	TRBV13	.	CASSLNRHGNEQFF	TGTGCCAGCAGCTTAAATCGACACGGTAATGAGCAGTTCTTC
medium-sized	TRBJ1-1	TRBV10-1	TRBD1	CASSRGTGGTEAFF	TGCGCCAGCAGTCGCGGGACAGGGGGAACTGAAGCTTTCTTT
.	TRBJ2-1	TRBV9	TRBD2	CASSQTTSGRAQGEQFF	TGTGCCAGCAGCCAGACCACTAGCGGGAGGGCCCAGGGTGAGCAGTTCTTC
.	TRBJ1-1	TRBV10-3	.	CAISDPGYGAFF	TGTGCCATCAGTGACCCAGGTTACGGAGCTTTCTTT
.	TRBJ2-5	TRBV6-1	TRBD2	CASSGTSGRGRETQYF	TGTGCCAGCAGTGGGACTAGCGGGAGGGGGAGGGAGACCCAGTACTTC
.	TRBJ2-1	TRBV2	.	CASRNVERWQFF	TGTGCCAGCAGGAATGTAGAACGCTGGCAGTTCTTC
.	TRBJ2-3	TRBV3-1/TRBV3-2	TRBD1	CASSTRTGEDTQYF	TGTGCCAGCAGCACCCGGACAGGGGAAGATACGCAGTATTTT
.	TRBJ1-1	TRBV7-9	.	CASSLGSGITEAFF	TGTGCCAGCAGCTTAGGCTCAGGGATCACTGAAGCTTTCTTT
.	TRBJ1-5	TRBV15	.	CATSGRTVLNQPQHF	TGTGCCACCAGCGGGAGGACAGTCTTGAATCAGCCCCAGCATTTT
.	TRBJ2-3	TRBV28	TRBD2	CASSRPISGRNTDTQYF	TGTGCCAGCAGCCGACCGATAAGCGGGAGAAACACAGATACGCAGTATTTT
.	TRBJ2-2	TRBV24-1	TRBD1	CATSDPGTGNTGELFF	TGTGCCACCAGTGATCCCGGGACAGGGAACACCGGGGAGCTGTTTTTT
.	TRBJ1-5	TRBV18	.	CASSPGDSGPQHF	TGTGCCAGCTCACCTGGGGATAGTGGGCCCCAGCATTTT
few	TRBJ2-2	TRBV7-9	.	CASSLGRGTANTGELFF	TGTGCCAGCAGCCTAGGCCGTGGGACGGCGAACACCGGGGAGCTGTTTTTT
.	TRBJ2-7	TRBV18	.	CASSPIHVGSIFLEQYF	TGTGCCAGCTCACCCATCCATGTGGGGAGTATTTTCTTGGAGCAGTACTTC
.	TRBJ2-1	TRBV3-1/TRBV3-2	TRBD2	CASSQGTSGSGEFF	TGTGCCAGCAGCCAAGGGACTAGCGGGAGTGGGGAGTTCTTC
.	TRBJ1-5	TRBV19	TRBD1	CASSTRTGGEQPQHF	TGTGCCAGTAGTACGAGGACAGGGGGCGAACAGCCCCAGCATTTT
few	TRBJ2-1	TRBV11-3	.	CASSSRRGSSYNEQFF	TGTGCCAGCAGCTCGCGCCGGGGGAGCTCCTACAATGAGCAGTTCTTC
.	TRBJ1-4	TRBV4-1	TRBD1	CASSPGDREYEKLFF	TGCGCCAGCAGCCCTGGGGACAGGGAGTACGAAAAACTGTTTTTT
.	TRBJ1-1	TRBV27	.	CASSLRAGRTEAFF	TGTGCCAGCAGCCTTCGGGCCGGTAGAACTGAAGCTTTCTTT
.	TRBJ2-7	TRBV5-4	TRBD1	CASSYDRDTYEQYF	TGTGCCAGCAGCTACGACAGGGACACCTACGAGCAGTACTTC
.	TRBJ2-3	TRBV6-5	.	CASRPEDYRTDTQYF	TGTGCCAGCAGACCCGAGGACTACCGCACAGATACGCAGTATTTT
few	TRBJ1-5	TRBV27	.	CASSFECYSNQPQHF	TGTGCCAGCAGTTTCGAATGCTATAGCAATCAGCCCCAGCATTTT
.	TRBJ1-1	TRBV2	TRBD1	CASSLPYDRVEAFF	TGTGCCAGCAGTTTACCCTATGACAGGGTTGAAGCTTTCTTT
.	TRBJ2-1	TRBV10-3	TRBD2	CAISGLAGVENEQFF	TGTGCCATCAGTGGCCTAGCGGGAGTGGAGAATGAGCAGTTCTTC
.	TRBJ2-5	TRBV7-2	TRBD2	CASSLVAGAYQETQYF	TGTGCCAGCAGCTTAGTGGCGGGAGCCTACCAAGAGACCCAGTACTTC
few	TRBJ1-2	TRBV5-4	.	CASSLPGIGYTF	TGTGCCAGCAGCTTACCCGGTATAGGCTACACCTTC
.	TRBJ1-4	TRBV14	.	CASSQGVARDEKLFF	TGTGCCAGCAGCCAAGGCGTCGCACGGGATGAAAAACTGTTTTTT
.	TRBJ1-6	TRBV9	.	CASSVEGQGNSPLHF	TGTGCCAGCAGCGTAGAGGGTCAGGGAAATTCACCCCTCCACTTT
.	TRBJ2-1	TRBV28	TRBD2	CASSSVQGLAATYNEQFF	TGTGCCAGCAGTTCAGTTCAGGGACTAGCGGCCACCTACAATGAGCAGTTCTTC
.	TRBJ2-3	TRBV27	TRBD1	CASSPQGANTDTQYF	TGTGCCAGCAGTCCCCAGGGGGCCAACACAGATACGCAGTATTTT
.	TRBJ1-1	TRBV4-1	.	CASSQETTGLGEAFF	TGCGCCAGCAGCCAAGAAACAACAGGGCTCGGTGAAGCTTTCTTT
.	TRBJ2-2	TRBV9	.	CASSTDSDTGELFF	TGTGCCAGCAGCACGGACAGCGACACCGGGGAGCTGTTTTTT
few	TRBJ1-2	TRBV18	TRBD1	CASSRPGTDDGYTF	TGTGCCAGCTCCCGTCCCGGGACAGACGATGGCTACACCTTC
.	TRBJ2-1	TRBV5-1	.	CASSLAGLWGSYNEQFF	TGCGCCAGCAGCTTGGCCGGACTATGGGGGAGCTACAATGAGCAGTTCTTC
.	TRBJ2-6	TRBV6-1	.	CASSDSPSGANVLTF	TGTGCCAGCAGTGATAGCCCCTCTGGGGCCAACGTCCTGACTTTC
few	TRBJ1-1	TRBV5-8	TRBD1	CASSPPTTRPATGGEAFF	TGTGCCAGCAGCCCACCGACAACACGCCCGGCGACAGGGGGAGAAGCTTTCTTT
.	TRBJ2-1	TRBV9	.	CASSVGGLTYNEQFF	TGTGCCAGCAGCGTAGGAGGGCTCACCTACAATGAGCAGTTCTTC